Each of the 22 T cell receptor beta chains below was sequenced from the same sample in a study of CD8+CD57+ T cells in acquired aplastic anemia (dated by TCRdb to 2017 to 2018). The run used an Illumina HiSeq 2000. Genomic DNA was used as template for profiling of TCR beta VDJ combinations and CDR3 sequences. TCRdb reran the public reads through fastp at Q25 and MiXCR, keeping productive beta chains. Identical CDR3 proteins give one entry, which carries the most common genes and DNA. Recorded for this sample are about 200,000 distinct CDR3 sequences; 65% of them occurred a single time. The top ten clonotypes cover roughly 64% of the sample. Flow cytometry had shown CD8+CD57+ cell expansion in the patients selected for sequencing. The sequenced material came from sorted CD4+, CD8+, or CD8+CD57+ T cells (not recorded which) from PBMCs. Every receptor here comes from a human donor with aplastic anemia.

Of note for this clonotype: The CDR3 does not close with the conserved phenylalanine or tryptophan, likely indicating a read error. V usage is TRBV5-6 and J usage is TRBJ2-7; no reliable D call. CDR1 SGHDT and CDR2 YYEEEE come from the germline V gene. The CDR3 is made up of 11 amino acids. V was cut by 4 bases and J by 5 bases, with 7 bases left in between. CDR3 loop: CASSRTDEQYL. CDR3 nucleotide sequence: TGTGCCAGCAGCCGGACGGACGAGCAGTACCTC.

The gene calls are TRBV5-1 and TRBJ2-7; a possible D gene is TRBD1 (5 bases). The CDR3 extends over 14 amino acids. V lost 4 bases and J 3 bases, leaving 14 bases between the germline ends. Germline-derived CDR1 and CDR2 are SGHRS and YFSETQ. This CDR3 reads CASSRNGQGYEQYF. As DNA, the CDR3 is TGCGCCAGCAGCCGTAACGGGCAGGGCTACGAGCAGTACTTC.

The V gene is TRBV5-1, the J gene TRBJ1-2; D may be TRBD1 (5 bases). CDR3 length: 13 residues. V lost 0 bases, J lost 7 bases, and 10 bases lay in between. Looked up from germline, CDR1 is SGHRS and CDR2 is YFSETQ. The CDR3 DNA reads as TGCGCCAGCAGCTTGGCAGGGCCGGGTGGCTACACCTTC. Translated: CASSLAGPGGYTF.

V and J are TRBV18 and TRBJ2-1; 9 bases match TRBD2. V dropped 3 bases and J dropped 7; count of bases not matched to a gene: 7. The CDR3 is 15 amino acids. Germline V gene data show CDR1 as KGHSH and CDR2 as LQKENI. The DNA of the CDR3 is TGTGCCAGCTCACCTGAACGCGGGGGGGCAAATGAGCAGTTCTTC. Protein sequence: CASSPERGGANEQFF.

V usage is TRBV10-2 and J usage is TRBJ1-5, with D perhaps matching TRBD1 (5 bases). Germline CDR1 is WSHSY and CDR2 is SAAADI. Trimming cost V 0 bases and J 6 bases, with 15 bases left between them. The CDR3 runs to 16 residues. The CDR3 nucleotides read TGCGCCAGCAGTGAGTCGGGCGGACGGGGGAGTCAGCCCCAGCATTTT. Protein: CASSESGGRGSQPQHF.

The chain links TRBV14 to TRBJ2-3; no definite D call. Germline CDR1 SGHDN, CDR2 FVKESK. Trimming took off 5 bases at V and 2 bases at J, with 8 bases between the two ends. The CDR3 runs 13 residues. The CDR3 reads CASSGFYTDTQYF. In nucleotides, the CDR3 is TGTGCCAGCAGCGGTTTTTACACAGATACGCAGTATTTT.

This clonotype was recorded many times. At one end, the junction sequence differs from germline, possibly due to a read error. The CDR3 DNA reads as TGTGCCAGCAGCTTAGGGCTCGCGGGGGGCCACGAGCAGTACTTC. It is translated as CASSLGLAGGHEQYF. This chain uses TRBV5-1 with TRBJ2-7; 8 nucleotides agree with TRBD2. Germline loops: CDR1 SGHRS, CDR2 YFSETQ. The CDR3 covers 15 residues.

This chain links TRBV20-1 with TRBJ1-5; D gene ambiguous. CDR3 length: 12 residues. Germline V CDR1 and CDR2: DFQATT, SNEGSKA (reference sequence). V shed 4 bases and J shed 5 bases, with 9 bases lying between them. The CDR3 spells CSATRGDQPQHF. CDR3 sequence (DNA): TGCAGTGCTACCCGTGGGGATCAGCCCCAGCATTTT.

The chain links TRBV20-1 to TRBJ2-3, with a tentative D call TRBD1 (6 bases). The germline V gene encodes CDR1 DFQATT and CDR2 SNEGSKA (reference sequence). CDR3 size: 12 residues. V lost 3 bases, J lost 3 bases, and 7 bases lay in between. In DNA form, the CDR3 reads TGCAGTGCTAGCGGACAGACAGATACGCAGTATTTT. Translation: CSASGQTDTQYF.

V is TRBV7-8 and J is TRBJ2-3; D remains ambiguous. The germline gives CDR1 SGHVS, CDR2 FQNEAQ. Trimming cost V 10 bases and J 2 bases, with 13 bases left between them. CDR3 length equals 13 residues. In DNA, the CDR3 is TGTGCCACCGCCCCCATCGTCACAGATACGCAGTATTTT. It translates to CATAPIVTDTQYF.

This chain joins TRBV10-2 and TRBJ2-3; 10 bases align to TRBD2. CDR1 and CDR2 from the germline V gene are WSHSY and SAAADI. The CDR3 is made up of 15 amino acids. The V gene end was trimmed by 6 bases and the J gene end by 3 bases; junction bases not matched to a gene: 6. This CDR3 is CASSILAGITDTQYF. CDR3 nucleotides: TGCGCCAGCAGCATACTAGCGGGGATTACAGATACGCAGTATTTT.

The chain joins TRBV29-1 to TRBJ1-5; D remains ambiguous. Germline CDR1 SQVTM, CDR2 ANQGSEA. This CDR3 comprises 13 residues. The V and J ends lost 6 bases and 5 bases respectively, with 14 bases between them. DNA of the CDR3: TGCAGCGTCGCCGGAGGCTGGGATCAGCCCCAGCATTTT. Translation: CSVAGGWDQPQHF.

This chain uses TRBV29-1 with TRBJ2-2; no firm D call. The V and J ends lost 4 bases and 2 bases respectively, with 5 bases between them. CDR3 size: 12 residues. Germline V lookup: CDR1 SQVTM, CDR2 ANQGSEA. CDR3 DNA: TGCAGCGTTGGCCAAAACACCGGGGAGCTGTTTTTT. This encodes CSVGQNTGELFF.

The rearrangement joins TRBV15 to TRBJ2-1; no definite D call. The CDR3 is made up of 13 amino acids. Germline V lookup: CDR1 LNHNV, CDR2 YYDKDF (reference sequence). V was shortened by 7 bases and J by 4 bases, with 11 bases between the two germline ends. CDR3 residues: CATTSPTYNEQFF. CDR3 bases: TGTGCCACCACCAGTCCCACGTACAATGAGCAGTTCTTC. Filled out from reference TRBV15 and TRBJ2-1, the complete variable domain reads DAMVIQNPRYQVTQFGKPVTLSCSQTLNHNVMYWYQQKSSQAPKLLFHYYDKDFNNEADTPDNFQSRRPNTSFCFLDIRSPGLGDTAMYLCATTSPTYNEQFFGPGTRLTVL.

The rearrangement uses TRBV29-1 and TRBJ2-7; the D gene is possibly TRBD1 (6 bases). Germline V gives CDR1 SQVTM, CDR2 ANQGSEA. Trimming shortened V by 1 base and J by 5 bases, and 6 bases separated the two germline ends. This CDR3 has 11 amino acids. The CDR3 nucleotides are TGCAGCGTTGAAGGGGGGCACGAGCAGTACTTC. This translates into CSVEGGHEQYF.

The CDR3 DNA reads TGCAGTGCTAGGACAGGGGGTAGCACCGGGGCCAACGTCCTGACTTTC. It translates to CSARTGGSTGANVLTF. This rearrangement joins TRBV20-1 to TRBJ2-6; 9 bases map to TRBD1. The length of the CDR3 is 16 residues. The V gene's germline CDR1 is DFQATT and CDR2 SNEGSKA (reference sequence). Trimming took 3 bases from V and 4 from J; bases not matched to a gene: 7.

This clonotype was found a few times. The chain couples TRBV24-1 to TRBJ1-2, with D uncertain. CDR3 length: 12 residues. CDR1 KGHDR and CDR2 SFDVKD come from the germline V gene. Trimming removed 4 bases from V and 5 bases from J, with 7 bases in between. DNA for the CDR3: TGTGCCACCAGTGAGTGGGCTTATGGCTACACCTTC. Its translation is CATSEWAYGYTF.

V usage is TRBV24-1 and J usage is TRBJ2-1, with 9 nucleotides matching TRBD1. The junction had 7 bases not matched to a gene; V was cut back by 0 bases and J by 8 bases. The germline V gene has CDR1 KGHDR and CDR2 SFDVKD. The CDR3 extends over 16 amino acids. The CDR3 sequence: CATSDLPGQGTYEQFF. Written as DNA, the CDR3 is TGTGCCACCAGTGATTTGCCTGGACAGGGGACGTATGAGCAGTTCTTC.

The count of this clonotype is one. This sequence joins TRBV4-3 and TRBJ2-7; 10 bases map to TRBD1. The CDR3 covers 15 residues. Germline-derived CDR1 and CDR2 are LGHNA and YSLEER. With V trimmed by 3 bases and J by 3 bases, 5 bases remained unmatched. DNA for the CDR3: TGCGCCAGCAGCCATGATAGGACAGGGGGCTACGAGCAGTACTTC. Encoded protein: CASSHDRTGGYEQYF.

For this clonotype: This may stem from a read error, because a much larger clone lies one nucleotide away. J is TRBJ2-7 and V is TRBV12-3 or TRBV12-4, with TRBD2 matching 12 bases. The ends lost 3 bases at V and 7 bases at J; junction bases unmatched: 10. The CDR3 runs 16 residues. CDR3 sequence: CASSFLASGGAHEQYF. Written as DNA, the CDR3 is TGTGCCAGCAGTTTCTTAGCTAGCGGGGGGGCCCATGAGCAGTACTTC.

This clonotype was found once. This rearrangement joins TRBV2 to TRBJ2-3; 10 nucleotides line up with TRBD1. V was pared by 10 bases and J by 1 base, with 8 bases of the junction left unmatched. From germline, CDR1 is SNHLY and CDR2 FYNNEI. The CDR3 spans 15 residues. DNA for the CDR3: TGTGCCACCGGGACAGGGGTTTTTGGCACAGATACGCAGTATTTT. Residues: CATGTGVFGTDTQYF.

V gene TRBV5-6 combines with J gene TRBJ2-3; TRBD1 agrees at 8 bases. Germline V gives CDR1 SGHDT, CDR2 YYEEEE. The CDR3 is made up of 17 amino acids. V shed 4 bases and J 1 base; nucleotides not matched to a gene: 11. CDR3 DNA sequence: TGTGCCAGCAGCCCAGTGACAGGGGTTTTTGGCACAGATACGCAGTATTTT. Amino acid sequence: CASSPVTGVFGTDTQYF.